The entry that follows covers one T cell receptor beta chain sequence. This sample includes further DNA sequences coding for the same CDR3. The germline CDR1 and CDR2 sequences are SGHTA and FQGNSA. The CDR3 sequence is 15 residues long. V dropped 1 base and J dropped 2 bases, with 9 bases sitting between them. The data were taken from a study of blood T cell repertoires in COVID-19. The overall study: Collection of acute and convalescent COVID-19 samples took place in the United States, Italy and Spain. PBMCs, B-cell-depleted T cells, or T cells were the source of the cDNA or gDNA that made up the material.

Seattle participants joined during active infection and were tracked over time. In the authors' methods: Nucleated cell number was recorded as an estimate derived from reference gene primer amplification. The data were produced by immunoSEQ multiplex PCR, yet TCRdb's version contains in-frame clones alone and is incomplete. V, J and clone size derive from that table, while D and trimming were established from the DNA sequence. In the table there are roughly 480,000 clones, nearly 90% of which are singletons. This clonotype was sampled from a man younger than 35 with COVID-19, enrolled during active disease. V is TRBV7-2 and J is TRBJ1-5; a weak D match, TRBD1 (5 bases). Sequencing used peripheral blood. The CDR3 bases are TGTGCCAGCAGCTTAGTTGGGGCAGGCAATCAGCCCCAGCATTTT. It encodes CASSLVGAGNQPQHF.